The source of this T cell receptor beta chain is a study of blood T cell repertoires in COVID-19. About the research overall: Specimens from acute and convalescent COVID-19 originated in the United States, Italy and Spain. PBMCs, B-cell-depleted T cells, or T cells provided the cDNA or gDNA that made up the material.

Clones were read by immunoSEQ multiplex PCR, and TCRdb kept only the in-frame ones, dropping some. The sample holds fewer than 350,000 clones; less than 85% are singletons and the top ten take under 3%. V lost 3 bases to trimming and J lost 6 bases, with 11 bases between them. Germline V gives CDR1 KGHSH, CDR2 LQKENI. This CDR3 is 13 amino acids long. The genes are TRBV18 and TRBJ1-2; a possible D gene is TRBD1 (6 bases). The sequencing input was PBMCs or T cells enriched from blood (not recorded which). This clonotype was obtained from a woman between 50 and 59 years old who had recovered from COVID-19. The CDR3 here is CASSPTGPNGYTF. The CDR3 DNA reads as TGTGCCAGCTCACCCACAGGGCCCAATGGCTACACCTTC.